This T cell receptor beta chain emerged from a study of CD8 T cells in ankylosing spondylitis. Germline CDR1 SGHTA, CDR2 FQGNSA. Trimming took 4 bases from V and 1 from J; bases not matched to a gene: 9. This CDR3 contains 16 residues. TCRdb analysed the 5' RACE reads with MiXCR anew, one entry per CDR3 protein. The data contain some 130,000 distinct CDR3 sequences, around 7.9% of them singletons. This clonotype was seen many times. Sequencing input: blood, either unsorted or a sorted T cell fraction (not recorded which). The sequence was obtained from a female donor with ankylosing spondylitis or in good health (not recorded which). V and J are TRBV7-2 and TRBJ1-1; 7 nucleotides align to TRBD1. CDR3 sequence reads: CASSSLRQGRNTEAFF. CDR3 bases: TGTGCCAGCAGCTCGCTCAGACAGGGAAGGAACACTGAAGCTTTCTTT.